This is a list of T cell receptor beta chains from one sample in a study of blood T cell repertoires in COVID-19. Assay: immunoSEQ multiplex PCR; the TCRdb copy retains only in-frame clones and omits some. The repertoire holds 160,000 or so clones, around 86% seen once, with approximately 12% in the top ten. Source material: peripheral blood. The receptors were sampled from a man in his 70s who had recovered from COVID-19. CDR3s include the opening cysteine and the closing phenylalanine or tryptophan. The D gene is left open where the match is weak.

>TRBD1|TRBV3-1/TRBV3-2|TRBJ2-7
CASSQVDREFYEQYF
>TRBD1|TRBV6-5|TRBJ1-2
CASNMLLGTDYGYTF
>TRBD2|TRBV18|TRBJ2-1
CASSPRASGPDVKQFF
>.|TRBV21-1|TRBJ2-7
CASSKGDRGYEQYF
>.|TRBV7-2|TRBJ1-1
CASSSPGGTEAFF
>TRBD2|TRBV14|TRBJ2-7
CASSQQRESDEQYF
>.|TRBV9|TRBJ2-2
CASSVGVGASAGELFF
>.|TRBV7-2|TRBJ2-3
CASSYSSTDTQYF
>TRBD1|TRBV27|TRBJ1-2
CASSLGQGIGGYGYTF
>TRBD1|TRBV9|TRBJ2-2
CASSLRTGEGAGELFF
>TRBD1|TRBV6-1|TRBJ1-2
CASSEVTGFGTGDGYTF
>TRBD2|TRBV5-1|TRBJ2-3
CASSLLAAGGVTDTQYF
>TRBD1|TRBV5-1|TRBJ2-5
CASSLGTGGGETQYF
>.|TRBV5-1|TRBJ1-4
CASSLASGATNEKLFF
>.|TRBV14|TRBJ1-2
CASSQVQGSNYGYTF
>.|TRBV28|TRBJ1-4
CASSSPTTGNNEKLFF
>.|TRBV7-3|TRBJ2-1
CASSPSSVYNEQFF
>TRBD1|TRBV6-1|TRBJ1-1
CASSDARQGGTEAFF
>TRBD1|TRBV29-1|TRBJ2-5
CSVAGTGGETQYF
>.|TRBV2|TRBJ1-3
CASSVSYSGNTIYF
>.|TRBV5-1|TRBJ1-2
CASSLGTQANYGYTF
>.|TRBV10-1|TRBJ1-1
CASRSSMNTEAFF
>.|TRBV5-1|TRBJ2-5
CASSRQAGLQETQYF
>.|TRBV9|TRBJ1-2
CASSPPANYGYTF
>.|TRBV5-1|TRBJ1-1
CASSRDLNTEAFF
>TRBD2|TRBV28|TRBJ2-3
CASITSGRAFTQYF
>TRBD1|TRBV18|TRBJ2-1
CASSLQQGAGSYNEQFF
>.|TRBV12-5|TRBJ2-7
CASGPGENSRAYEQYF
>TRBD2|TRBV18|TRBJ2-7
CASSPPYGEGRSEQYF
>.|TRBV7-2|TRBJ2-1
CASSTGSNEQFF
>TRBD2|TRBV5-1|TRBJ2-2
CASSPGLAGNTGELFF
>TRBD1|TRBV27|TRBJ1-1
CASSLGTGGMNTEAFF
>TRBD1|TRBV24-1|TRBJ1-6
CATYTGQGYSPLHF
>TRBD1|TRBV11-3|TRBJ2-2
CASSSRDRDNTGELFF
>TRBD2|TRBV7-3|TRBJ2-3
CASSLMGGTSERSTDTQYF
>TRBD1|TRBV2|TRBJ1-5
CASSEADRVGQPQHF
>.|TRBV2|TRBJ2-7
CASIYRLTAYEQYF